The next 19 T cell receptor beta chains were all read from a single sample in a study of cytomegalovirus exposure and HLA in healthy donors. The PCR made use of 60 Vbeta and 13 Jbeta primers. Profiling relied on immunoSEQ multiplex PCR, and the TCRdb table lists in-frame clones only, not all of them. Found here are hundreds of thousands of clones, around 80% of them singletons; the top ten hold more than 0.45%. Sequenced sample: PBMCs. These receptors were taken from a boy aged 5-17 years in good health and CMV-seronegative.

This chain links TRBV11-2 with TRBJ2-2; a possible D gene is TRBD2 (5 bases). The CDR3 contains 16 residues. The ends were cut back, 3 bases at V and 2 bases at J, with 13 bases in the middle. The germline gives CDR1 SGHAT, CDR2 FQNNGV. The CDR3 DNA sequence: TGTGCCAGCAGCTTTGAGGGCGCAGATAACACCGGGGAGCTGTTTTTT. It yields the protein CASSFEGADNTGELFF.

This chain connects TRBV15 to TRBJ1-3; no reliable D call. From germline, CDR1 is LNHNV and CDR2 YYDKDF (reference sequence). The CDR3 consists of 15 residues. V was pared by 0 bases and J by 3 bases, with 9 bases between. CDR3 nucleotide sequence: TGTGCCACCAGCAGAGATAGACTGAGTGGAAACACCATATATTTT. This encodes CATSRDRLSGNTIYF. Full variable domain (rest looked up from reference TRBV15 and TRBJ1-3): DAMVIQNPRYQVTQFGKPVTLSCSQTLNHNVMYWYQQKSSQAPKLLFHYYDKDFNNEADTPDNFQSRRPNTSFCFLDIRSPGLGDTAMYLCATSRDRLSGNTIYFGEGSWLTVV.

In nucleotides, the CDR3 is TGCGCCAGCAGCCAACCGGGGACAGGGGGCCCCTACGAGCAGTACTTC. This encodes CASSQPGTGGPYEQYF. The chain couples TRBV4-1 to TRBJ2-7; 12 nucleotides match TRBD1. Germline CDR1 is MGHRA and CDR2 is YSYEKL. The CDR3 extends over 16 amino acids. J gave up 2 bases and V 2 bases, and 4 bases lay outside the gene matches.

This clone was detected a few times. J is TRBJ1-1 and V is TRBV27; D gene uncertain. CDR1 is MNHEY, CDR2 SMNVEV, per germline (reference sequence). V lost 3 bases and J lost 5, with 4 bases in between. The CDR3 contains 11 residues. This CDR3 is CASSFGTEAFF. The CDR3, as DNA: TGTGCCAGCAGTTTCGGGACTGAAGCTTTCTTT.

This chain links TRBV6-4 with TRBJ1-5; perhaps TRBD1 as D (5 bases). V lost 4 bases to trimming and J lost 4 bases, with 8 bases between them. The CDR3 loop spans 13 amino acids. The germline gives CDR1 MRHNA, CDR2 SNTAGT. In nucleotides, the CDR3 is TGTGCCAGCAGTGTGGGGGGAAATCAGCCCCAGCATTTT. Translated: CASSVGGNQPQHF.

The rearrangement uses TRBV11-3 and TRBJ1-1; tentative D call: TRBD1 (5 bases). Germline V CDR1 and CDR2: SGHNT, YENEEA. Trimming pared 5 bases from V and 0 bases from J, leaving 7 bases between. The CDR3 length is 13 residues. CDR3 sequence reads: CASSPTVNTEAFF. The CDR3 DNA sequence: TGTGCCAGCAGCCCGACAGTGAACACTGAAGCTTTCTTT. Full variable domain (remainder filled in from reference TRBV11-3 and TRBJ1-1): EAGVVQSPRYKIIEKKQPVAFWCNPISGHNTLYWYLQNLGQGPELLIRYENEEAVDDSQLPKDRFSAERLKGVDSTLKIQPAELGDSAVYLCASSPTVNTEAFFGQGTRLTVV.

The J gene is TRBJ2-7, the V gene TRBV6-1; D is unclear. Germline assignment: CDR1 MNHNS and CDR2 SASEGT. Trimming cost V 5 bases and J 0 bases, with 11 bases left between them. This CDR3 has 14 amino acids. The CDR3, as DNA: TGTGCCAGCAGTTTGGCGGATAGCTCCTACGAGCAGTACTTC. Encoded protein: CASSLADSSYEQYF.

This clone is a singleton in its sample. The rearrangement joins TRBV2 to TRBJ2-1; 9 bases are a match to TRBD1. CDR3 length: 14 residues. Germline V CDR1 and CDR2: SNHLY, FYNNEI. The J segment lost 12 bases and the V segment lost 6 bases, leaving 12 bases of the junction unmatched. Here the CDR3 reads CASSAGTGRLVQFF. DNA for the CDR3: TGTGCCAGCAGCGCCGGGACAGGGAGACTTGTGCAGTTCTTC.

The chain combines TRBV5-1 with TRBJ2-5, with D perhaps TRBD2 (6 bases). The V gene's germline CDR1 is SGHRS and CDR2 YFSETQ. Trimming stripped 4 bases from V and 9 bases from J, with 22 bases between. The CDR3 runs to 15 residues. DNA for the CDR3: TGCGCCAGCAGCGTCGGGGACCGCGGGGTCGGGGCCCAGTACTTC. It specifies CASSVGDRGVGAQYF.

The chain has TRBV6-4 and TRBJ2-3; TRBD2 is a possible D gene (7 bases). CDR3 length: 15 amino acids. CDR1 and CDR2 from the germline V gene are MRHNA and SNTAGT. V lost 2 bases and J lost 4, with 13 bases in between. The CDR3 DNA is TGTGCCAGCAGTGACGGCGGGGGCGTCCCAGATACGCAGTATTTT. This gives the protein CASSDGGGVPDTQYF.

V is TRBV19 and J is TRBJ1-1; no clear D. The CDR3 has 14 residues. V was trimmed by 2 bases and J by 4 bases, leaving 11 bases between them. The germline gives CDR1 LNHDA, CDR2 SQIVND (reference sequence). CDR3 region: CASSINPGGTEAFF. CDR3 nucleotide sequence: TGTGCCAGTAGTATAAACCCCGGCGGCACTGAAGCTTTCTTT.

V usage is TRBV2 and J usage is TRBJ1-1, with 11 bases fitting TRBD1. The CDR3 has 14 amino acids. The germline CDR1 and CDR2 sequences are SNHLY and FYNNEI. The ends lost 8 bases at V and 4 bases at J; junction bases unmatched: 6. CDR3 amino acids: CASDRDRGGTEAFF. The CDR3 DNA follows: TGTGCCAGCGACCGGGACAGGGGGGGCACTGAAGCTTTCTTT.

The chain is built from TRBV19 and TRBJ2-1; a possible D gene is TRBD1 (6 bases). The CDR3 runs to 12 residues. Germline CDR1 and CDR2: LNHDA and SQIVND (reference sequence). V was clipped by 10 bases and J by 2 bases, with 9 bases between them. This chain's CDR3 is CATAGAYNEQFF. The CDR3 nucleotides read TGTGCCACGGCAGGGGCCTACAATGAGCAGTTCTTC.

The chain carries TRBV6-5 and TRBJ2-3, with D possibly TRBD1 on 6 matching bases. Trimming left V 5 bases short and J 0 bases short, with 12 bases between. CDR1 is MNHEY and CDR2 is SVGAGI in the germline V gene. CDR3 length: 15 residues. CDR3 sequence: CASSLNRASTDTQYF. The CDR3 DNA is TGTGCCAGCAGTCTTAACAGGGCGAGCACAGATACGCAGTATTTT.

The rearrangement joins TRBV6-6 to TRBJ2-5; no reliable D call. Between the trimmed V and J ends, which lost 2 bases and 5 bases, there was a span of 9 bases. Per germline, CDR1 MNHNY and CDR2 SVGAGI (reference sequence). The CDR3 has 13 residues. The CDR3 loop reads CASSYKRQETQYF. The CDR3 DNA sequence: TGTGCCAGCAGTTACAAGCGTCAGGAGACCCAGTACTTC.

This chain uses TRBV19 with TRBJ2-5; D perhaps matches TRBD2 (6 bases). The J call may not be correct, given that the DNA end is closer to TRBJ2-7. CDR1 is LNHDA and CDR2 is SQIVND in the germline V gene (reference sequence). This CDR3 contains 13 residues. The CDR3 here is CASSMTLANEQYF. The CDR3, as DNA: TGTGCCAGTAGTATGACACTAGCTAACGAGCAGTACTTC.

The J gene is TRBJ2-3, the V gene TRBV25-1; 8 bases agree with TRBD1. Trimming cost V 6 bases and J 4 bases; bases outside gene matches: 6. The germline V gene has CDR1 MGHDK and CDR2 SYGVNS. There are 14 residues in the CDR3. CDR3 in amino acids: CASRDREGPDTQYF. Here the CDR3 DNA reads TGTGCCAGCAGGGACAGGGAAGGACCAGATACGCAGTATTTT.

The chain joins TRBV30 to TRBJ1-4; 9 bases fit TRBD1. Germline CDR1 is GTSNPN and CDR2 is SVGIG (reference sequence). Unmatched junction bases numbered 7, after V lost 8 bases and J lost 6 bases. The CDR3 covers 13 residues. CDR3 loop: CAGTGRPYEKLFF. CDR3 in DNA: TGTGCCGGGACAGGGCGTCCTTATGAAAAACTGTTTTTT.

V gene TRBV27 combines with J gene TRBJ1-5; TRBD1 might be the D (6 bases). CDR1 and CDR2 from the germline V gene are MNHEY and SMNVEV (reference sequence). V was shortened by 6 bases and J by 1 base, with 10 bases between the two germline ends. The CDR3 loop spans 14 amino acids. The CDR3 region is CASSYQGSNQPQHF. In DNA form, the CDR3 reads TGTGCCAGCAGCTACCAGGGGAGCAATCAGCCCCAGCATTTT.